These T cell receptor beta chains were read from a single sample in a study of T cells in Graves' hyperthyroidism and ophthalmopathy. TCRdb independently ran MiXCR on the multiplex PCR reads; one entry per CDR3 protein. There are about 520,000 distinct CDR3 sequences in the sample; roughly a quarter occur only once, and over 9% lies in the top ten. The sample consisted of blood. These receptors were obtained from a woman aged 30 to 39 with Graves' ophthalmopathy. Both conserved end residues are part of each CDR3. D genes are given only for firm matches. Expanded clones get a size class; other rows say once, few or many, or leave the size out.

j_call clone_size v_call d_call cdr3_nt cdr3_aa
TRBJ2-5 many TRBV6-1 TRBD1 TGTGCCAGCAGAAGTACAGGGGAAGATTGGGAGACCCAGTACTTC CASRSTGEDWETQYF
TRBJ2-7 . TRBV6-1 . TGTGCCAGCAGTGAAGATTTGGGCTACGAGCAGTACTTC CASSEDLGYEQYF
TRBJ1-1 many TRBV5-1 . TGCGCCAGCAGCTTGGTGGGCAGCTTGAACACTGAAGCTTTCTTT CASSLVGSLNTEAFF
TRBJ1-1 . TRBV6-5 . TGTGCCAGCAGTTACAATCGGGGGTCCACTGAAGCTTTCTTT CASSYNRGSTEAFF
TRBJ1-5 . TRBV6-1 TRBD1 TGTGCCAGCAGTGAAGGAGGGGGACAGGGGTACAATCAGCCCCAGCATTTT CASSEGGGQGYNQPQHF
TRBJ2-5 many TRBV27 TRBD2 TGTGCCAGCAGCTCCCTTACTAGCGGGGGGCCACAAGAGACCCAGTACTTC CASSSLTSGGPQETQYF
TRBJ2-3 many TRBV12-3/TRBV12-4 TRBD2 TGTGCCAGCAGTTTCGGCGGGGGACTAGCGACAGATACGCAGTATTTT CASSFGGGLATDTQYF
TRBJ2-2 many TRBV11-1 . TGTGCCAGCAGCAAAAAGACAGGACTGAACACCGGGGAGCTGTTTTTT CASSKKTGLNTGELFF
TRBJ1-3 . TRBV12-3/TRBV12-4 TRBD1 TGTGCCAGCAGCCCCCGGGACAGGGGGCTTGGAAACACCATATATTTT CASSPRDRGLGNTIYF
TRBJ2-7 many TRBV4-3 . TGCGCCAGCTACCTGGGGATAAAGGTGGGGGAGCAGTACTTC CASYLGIKVGEQYF
TRBJ2-7 . TRBV11-2 . TGTGCCAGCAGTTCAGGGGACGAGACAGGAACCTACGAGCAGTACTTC CASSSGDETGTYEQYF
TRBJ1-2 few TRBV20-1 . TGCAGTGCTAGAGATCCGGGGGCTTCCTTATATGGCTACACCTTC CSARDPGASLYGYTF
TRBJ1-1 . TRBV5-5 . TGTGCCAGCAGCTTGGGTCGGATGGGAGCTTTCTTT CASSLGRMGAFF
TRBJ1-1 few TRBV3-1 TRBD1 TGTGCCAGCAGCCAAGCACAGGGGACGACTGAAGCTTTCTTT CASSQAQGTTEAFF